The 6 T cell receptor beta chains below were found in one sample sequenced in a study of T-cell reconstitution after alpha-beta-depleted transplantation in children. It was with unique molecular identifiers that the TCRbeta library was prepared. TCRdb called the PCR reads again in MiXCR, with one record for every CDR3 protein. The sample lists about 290,000 distinct CDR3 sequences, roughly 8.2% occurring once. No antigens are known for them. General study findings and limits: Among T cells one year after transplant, newly produced cells accounted for most counts and diversity.

Sequences were derived from peripheral blood, sampled 360 days after TCRalphabeta/CD19-depleted stem cell transplant. These receptors were obtained from a female patient between 2 and 10 years old who had a stem cell transplant for Fanconi anemia, so the T cells may come from the graft donor.

This clonotype showed up many times. The chain couples TRBV7-9 to TRBJ2-3; 7 bases align to TRBD1. The CDR3 loop spans 15 amino acids. CDR1 and CDR2 (germline): SEHNR, FQNEAQ (reference sequence). The V and J ends lost 3 bases and 2 bases, in that order; junction bases with no gene match: 5. The CDR3, as DNA: TGTGCCAGCAGCTTCGGGACAGCTTACACAGATACGCAGTATTTT. Translated: CASSFGTAYTDTQYF.

The chain links TRBV20-1 to TRBJ1-2; TRBD1 matches at 8 bases. CDR1 is DFQATT and CDR2 is SNEGSKA in the germline V gene (reference sequence). J lost 0 bases, V lost 5 bases, and 2 bases had no gene match. The CDR3 has 13 amino acids. CDR3 in amino acids: CSAADRANYGYTF. Written as DNA, the CDR3 is TGCAGTGCTGCGGACAGGGCTAACTATGGCTACACCTTC.

This chain links TRBV7-8 with TRBJ2-1; 12 nucleotides align to TRBD2. Germline V gives CDR1 SGHVS, CDR2 FQNEAQ. There are 14 residues in the CDR3. The V segment lost 9 bases and the J segment 10 bases; nucleotides outside the gene matches: 10. DNA for the CDR3: TGTGCCAGTTCGAGGACTAGCGGGGATGAAGAGCAGTTCTTC. This gives the protein CASSRTSGDEEQFF.

Ten or more counts support this clonotype. CDR3 region: CSVRIAGDYTDTQYF. The CDR3 nucleotides read TGCAGCGTTCGGATAGCGGGGGATTACACAGATACGCAGTATTTT. This rearrangement joins TRBV29-1 to TRBJ2-3; 9 bases match TRBD2. CDR1 and CDR2 (germline): SQVTM, ANQGSEA. The length of the CDR3 is 15 residues. J was trimmed by 2 bases and V by 5 bases; bases with no gene match: 8.

This clonotype was counted ten times or more. This sequence joins TRBV29-1 and TRBJ1-4; D may be TRBD1 (5 bases). The germline V gene encodes CDR1 SQVTM and CDR2 ANQGSEA. V lost 4 bases to trimming and J lost 4 bases, with 10 bases between them. CDR3 length equals 13 residues. The CDR3 bases are TGCAGCGTTGTGAACCAGGGTAATGAAAAACTGTTTTTT. Residues: CSVVNQGNEKLFF.

There are a few counts of this clonotype. This sequence joins TRBV7-9 and TRBJ2-7, with TRBD1 matching 9 bases. The CDR3 is 14 amino acids. The germline CDR1 and CDR2 sequences are SEHNR and FQNEAQ (reference sequence). The V segment lost 2 bases and the J segment 7 bases; nucleotides outside the gene matches: 6. The chain's CDR3 is CASSLPQDRGEQYF. The CDR3 DNA reads as TGTGCCAGCAGCTTACCACAGGACAGGGGAGAGCAGTACTTC.